The 21 T cell receptor beta chains below all came from one sample that was sequenced in a study of T cells after yellow fever vaccination. TCRdb re-derived calls from the 5' RACE reads in MiXCR, one entry per CDR3 protein. Of approximately 550,000 distinct CDR3 sequences in the sample, over 15% were seen once. Sequences were derived from PBMCs, sampled 15 days after the yellow fever booster vaccination. Every receptor here comes from a man under 40 who received the YFV17D yellow fever vaccine.

Only one count was recorded for this clonotype. The rearrangement uses TRBV7-9 and TRBJ2-7; 10 bases map to TRBD2. Trimming at V came to 3 bases and at J to 5 bases, leaving 7 bases not matched to a gene. CDR3 length equals 15 residues. Germline assignment: CDR1 SEHNR and CDR2 FQNEAQ (reference sequence). The CDR3 reads CASSFILAGLHEQYF. DNA for the CDR3: TGTGCCAGCAGCTTCATACTAGCGGGGCTGCACGAGCAGTACTTC.

In this sample, this clonotype turned up a few times. The gene calls are TRBV6-1 and TRBJ2-7; possibly TRBD2 for D (5 bases). Trimming left V 8 bases short and J 0 bases short, with 11 bases between. Per the germline V gene, CDR1 is MNHNS and CDR2 is SASEGT. This CDR3 comprises 13 residues. DNA of the CDR3: TGTGCCAGCCCTACTGGGAGCTCCTACGAGCAGTACTTC. It specifies CASPTGSSYEQYF.

This clonotype was recorded a few times. This chain connects TRBV6-2 or TRBV6-3 to TRBJ2-7; possibly TRBD2 for D (5 bases). This CDR3 is 18 amino acids long. V lost 8 bases and J 1 base, leaving 27 bases between the germline ends. Per germline, CDR1 MNHEY and CDR2 SVGEGT. In DNA form, the CDR3 reads TGTGCCAGCCACGTCGGGGAGAACCCCTCTCAGTGGTCCTACGAGCAGTACTTC. As protein: CASHVGENPSQWSYEQYF.

V usage is TRBV10-1 and J usage is TRBJ2-5; D uncertain. Trimming stripped 2 bases from V and 3 bases from J, with 7 bases between. CDR1 and CDR2 (germline): WNHNN, SYGVQD (reference sequence). There are 13 residues in the CDR3. The CDR3 nucleotides read TGCGCCAGCAGTGAGAATGTGGAAGAGACCCAGTACTTC. Protein sequence: CASSENVEETQYF.

This clonotype was picked up a small number of times. This sequence joins TRBV28 and TRBJ2-7; D remains ambiguous. This CDR3 has 14 residues. Germline V gene lookup returns CDR1 MDHEN and CDR2 SYDVKM. Trimming pared 1 base from V and 9 bases from J, leaving 16 bases between. CDR3 in DNA: TGTGCCAGCAGTTTATTCGACCGACTTTGGGGGCAGTACTTC. Translating it yields CASSLFDRLWGQYF.

This clonotype has only a few counts. The chain uses TRBV5-1 and TRBJ2-7; TRBD1 matches 8 bases. V dropped 2 bases and J dropped 3; count of bases not matched to a gene: 4. The germline V gene encodes CDR1 SGHRS and CDR2 YFSETQ. The CDR3 spans 14 residues. CDR3 sequence reads: CASSFGQGNYEQYF. The CDR3 nucleotides read TGCGCCAGCAGCTTCGGACAGGGCAACTACGAGCAGTACTTC.

This clonotype was seen only once. The rearrangement uses TRBV20-1 and TRBJ2-1; TRBD2 matches at 11 bases. In germline, CDR1 is DFQATT, CDR2 SNEGSKA (reference sequence). The CDR3 covers 13 residues. V trimming: 3 bases; J trimming: 8 bases; junction bases outside the gene matches: 3. CDR3 bases: TGCAGTGCTAGCGCTAGCGGGAGGCATGAGCAGTTCTTC. Translated: CSASASGRHEQFF.

This clonotype showed up just a few times. The chain uses TRBV12-3 or TRBV12-4 and TRBJ2-7; 9 bases are a match to TRBD1. V dropped 5 bases and J dropped 4; count of bases not matched to a gene: 6. There are 14 residues in the CDR3. The CDR3 loop reads CASSPHGTGYEQYF. In nucleotides, the CDR3 is TGTGCCAGCAGTCCCCATGGGACAGGGTACGAGCAGTACTTC.

Of note for this clonotype: This may be a read error, as it is one base from a much larger clone. The gene calls are TRBV20-1 and TRBJ2-3; D is perhaps TRBD1 (5 bases). Germline values: CDR1 DFQATT, CDR2 SNEGSKA (reference sequence). This CDR3 is 14 amino acids long. The CDR3 DNA follows: TGCAGTGCTAGAGATCGCAGACTGACAGATACGCAGAATTTT. Translation gives CSARDRRLTDTQNF.

This clonotype showed up just once. The chain uses TRBV12-3 or TRBV12-4 and TRBJ1-2; TRBD1 is a possible D gene (6 bases). The V and J ends lost 2 bases and 5 bases respectively, with 9 bases between them. The CDR3 spans 13 residues. The CDR3 DNA reads as TGTGCCAGCAGTTTAAACCAGGGGTATGGCTACACCTTC. This encodes CASSLNQGYGYTF.

The rearrangement links TRBV7-2 to TRBJ2-2; 10 nucleotides agree with TRBD1. The CDR3 sequence is 17 residues long. CDR1 SGHTA and CDR2 FQGNSA come from the germline V gene. V lost 5 bases to trimming and J lost 4 bases; unmatched junction nucleotides: 10. CDR3 loop: CASSETRDRGLTGELFF. The CDR3 bases are TGTGCCAGCAGCGAAACCCGGGACAGGGGTCTCACCGGGGAGCTGTTTTTT.

This clonotype was detected only a few times. The chain links TRBV5-1 to TRBJ2-2; D remains ambiguous. The germline CDR1 and CDR2 sequences are SGHRS and YFSETQ. V was clipped by 0 bases and J by 4 bases, with 10 bases between them. The CDR3 has 15 amino acids. The chain's CDR3 is CASSLEGRLTGELFF. CDR3 coding DNA: TGCGCCAGCAGCTTGGAGGGAAGGCTCACCGGGGAGCTGTTTTTT.

The CDR3 DNA is TGCAGTGCTATCGGCGCAGGGGGCCACTTAATCAATCAGCCCCAGCATTTT. Its translation: CSAIGAGGHLINQPQHF. The genes are TRBV20-1 and TRBJ1-5; 8 bases map to TRBD1. Losses at the gene ends were 4 bases for V and 3 bases for J; bases not matched to a gene: 14. Germline V gene lookup returns CDR1 DFQATT and CDR2 SNEGSKA (reference sequence). CDR3 size: 17 residues.

The gene calls are TRBV7-2 and TRBJ2-5; no firm D call. This CDR3 spans 14 amino acids. V was trimmed by 2 bases and J by 3 bases, leaving 10 bases between them. CDR1 is SGHTA, CDR2 FQGNSA, per germline. In nucleotides, the CDR3 is TGTGCCAGCAGCTTAAACCCCCAGAAAGAGACCCAGTACTTC. Protein: CASSLNPQKETQYF. The entire variable domain, with the rest obtained from reference TRBV7-2 and TRBJ2-5, is as follows: GAGVSQSPSNKVTEKGKDVELRCDPISGHTALYWYRQSLGQGLEFLIYFQGNSAPDKSGLPSDRFSAERTGGSVSTLTIQRTQQEDSAVYLCASSLNPQKETQYFGPGTRLLVL.

This clonotype has just a few counts. The rearrangement uses TRBV10-3 and TRBJ1-6; tentative D call: TRBD1 (5 bases). The ends were cut back, 8 bases at V and 8 bases at J, with 19 bases in the middle. Germline V gene sequence: CDR1 ENHRY, CDR2 SYGVKD. This CDR3 is 15 amino acids long. In DNA form, the CDR3 reads TGTGCCATCGCCCGGGGGGGTGCCGGGGATTCACCCCTCCACTTT. Its protein product is CAIARGGAGDSPLHF.

The V call is TRBV5-1, the J call TRBJ2-1, with a possible D match to TRBD2 (6 bases). The CDR3 spans 15 residues. The V gene's germline CDR1 is SGHRS and CDR2 YFSETQ. With 4 bases removed from V and 7 bases from J, the gap between germline ends came to 18 bases. CDR3 coding DNA: TGCGCCAGCAGCCTGAGCGGGCCTGGCTGGAATGAGCAGTTCTTC. This sequence encodes CASSLSGPGWNEQFF.

The genes are TRBV20-1 and TRBJ1-2; D unresolved. Germline V CDR1 and CDR2: DFQATT, SNEGSKA (reference sequence). V shed 5 bases and J shed 5 bases, with 12 bases lying between them. The CDR3 runs to 12 residues. The CDR3 sequence is CSASTGRYGYTF. CDR3 DNA: TGCAGTGCTTCTACGGGTCGGTATGGCTACACCTTC.

This clonotype has only one observation. This sequence joins TRBV20-1 and TRBJ2-1; 12 nucleotides match TRBD2. The CDR3 has 14 residues. In germline, CDR1 is DFQATT, CDR2 SNEGSKA (reference sequence). The junction had 6 bases not matched to a gene; V was cut back by 6 bases and J by 6 bases. In nucleotides, the CDR3 is TGCAGTGCAAAGACTAGCGGGAGATCCAATGAGCAGTTCTTC. This encodes CSAKTSGRSNEQFF.

This chain uses TRBV20-1 with TRBJ2-2; 15 bases are a match to TRBD2. The CDR3 is made up of 15 amino acids. The germline V gene encodes CDR1 DFQATT and CDR2 SNEGSKA (reference sequence). The CDR3 nucleotides read TGCAGCGGACTAGCGGGAGGGCCAAACACCGGGGAGCTGTTTTTT. As protein: CSGLAGGPNTGELFF.

This clonotype was observed a handful of times. The V and J genes are TRBV5-1 and TRBJ2-7; TRBD1 matches 8 bases. V dropped 4 bases and J dropped 2; count of bases not matched to a gene: 5. The CDR3 spans 14 residues. Germline V gene data show CDR1 as SGHRS and CDR2 as YFSETQ. Written as DNA, the CDR3 is TGCGCCAGCAGCATCGGGGGACAGGCCTACGAGCAGTACTTC. Translating gives CASSIGGQAYEQYF.

This clonotype appeared a few times. V is TRBV6-2 or TRBV6-3 and J is TRBJ1-1; the D gene is possibly TRBD1 (6 bases). The CDR3 length is 16 residues. Germline V gives CDR1 MNHEY, CDR2 SVGEGT. Trimming left V 4 bases short and J 4 bases short, with 19 bases between. The CDR3 protein is CASSFRLQGRGTEAFF. The DNA of the CDR3 is TGTGCCAGCAGTTTTCGCCTACAGGGAAGGGGCACTGAAGCTTTCTTT.